Listed here are 20 T cell receptor beta chains from one sample, sequenced in a study of control samples from healthy donors and cancer patients. Clones were read by immunoSEQ multiplex PCR, and TCRdb kept only the in-frame ones, dropping some. This table holds 50,000 to 70,000 clones, around 90% found once. Sequencing used blood. All receptors come from a man aged 50 to 59 in good health.

V gene TRBV9 combines with J gene TRBJ1-5; D gene unclear. V lost 0 bases, J lost 2 bases, and 6 bases lay in between. From germline, CDR1 is SGDLS and CDR2 YYNGEE. The CDR3 totals 14 residues. CDR3 protein: CASSVVTGNQPQHF. The DNA of the CDR3 is TGTGCCAGCAGCGTAGTCACGGGCAATCAGCCCCAGCATTTT.

The chain uses TRBV7-9 and TRBJ2-1; D is uncertain. In germline, CDR1 is SEHNR, CDR2 FQNEAQ (reference sequence). V was trimmed by 3 bases and J by 2 bases, leaving 14 bases between them. The length of the CDR3 is 16 residues. CDR3 nucleotide sequence: TGTGCCAGCAGCTTTCTGTTATCGAGCCCCTACAATGAGCAGTTCTTC. Translating it yields CASSFLLSSPYNEQFF.

The rearrangement joins TRBV9 to TRBJ2-1, with TRBD2 matching 10 bases. Germline loops: CDR1 SGDLS, CDR2 YYNGEE. This CDR3 has 15 amino acids. After removal of 4 bases from V and 4 bases from J, the junction contained 5 bases not matched to a gene. The CDR3 protein is CASSPGTSAYNEQFF. The CDR3 DNA reads as TGTGCCAGCAGCCCCGGGACTAGCGCTTACAATGAGCAGTTCTTC.

This sequence joins TRBV4-2 and TRBJ2-7; TRBD2 agrees at 12 bases. Germline assignment: CDR1 LGHNA and CDR2 YNFKEQ. The CDR3 totals 18 residues. Losses at the gene ends were 0 bases for V and 4 bases for J; bases not matched to a gene: 10. The CDR3 loop reads CASSQDRGGGLAGYEQYF. In nucleotides, the CDR3 is TGTGCCAGCAGCCAAGATAGGGGCGGGGGACTAGCGGGTTACGAGCAGTACTTC.

The chain is built from TRBV4-2 and TRBJ2-5; D not certain. CDR1 and CDR2 (germline): LGHNA, YNFKEQ. The CDR3 is made up of 15 amino acids. The germline V and J ends were trimmed by 0 bases and 6 bases, with 14 bases remaining between them. CDR3 nucleotides: TGTGCCAGCAGCCAAGAGGCGAGCGTAGGGAAGACCCAGTACTTC. This codes for CASSQEASVGKTQYF.

The rearrangement joins TRBV5-1 to TRBJ2-7, with TRBD1 matching 12 bases. Germline CDR1 SGHRS, CDR2 YFSETQ. There are 13 residues in the CDR3. Trimming took 9 bases from V and 5 from J; bases not matched to a gene: 6. CDR3 in DNA: TGCGCCACCGGGACAGGGGGCTCTCACGAGCAGTACTTC. It yields the protein CATGTGGSHEQYF. The full variable domain, rest sourced from reference TRBV5-1 and TRBJ2-7, is KAGVTQTPRYLIKTRGQQVTLSCSPISGHRSVSWYQQTPGQGLQFLFEYFSETQRNKGNFPGRFSGRQFSNSRSEMNVSTLELGDSALYLCATGTGGSHEQYFGPGTRLTVT.

The chain uses TRBV18 and TRBJ1-2, with D perhaps matching TRBD1 (6 bases). The germline CDR1 and CDR2 sequences are KGHSH and LQKENI. CDR3 size: 14 residues. The ends were cut back, 4 bases at V and 1 base at J, with 10 bases in the middle. CDR3 nucleotide sequence: TGTGCCAGCTCACTTGACAGGCTTAACTATGGCTACACCTTC. Its protein is CASSLDRLNYGYTF.

The rearrangement links TRBV1 to TRBJ2-3; TRBD2 is the table's D call, not checked against the DNA. TRBV1 is assigned pseudogene status. The CDR3 has 15 residues. The CDR3 sequence is CTSSQRSGFTDTQYF. The CDR3 nucleotides are TGCACCAGCAGCCAACGTAGCGGATTCACAGATACGCAGTATTTT.

This clone was counted once. The chain has TRBV6-1 and TRBJ2-7; either TRBD1 or TRBD2 may fit D (5 bases each). The CDR3 runs to 17 residues. Germline CDR1 and CDR2: MNHNS and SASEGT. V was cut by 3 bases and J by 1 base, with 19 bases left in between. The CDR3 nucleotides read TGTGCCAGCAGTGAGCTTGGGACCCCCAGTAAGTCCTACGAGCAGTACTTC. Translation: CASSELGTPSKSYEQYF.

This clone appeared once. This chain joins TRBV3-1 (or the pseudogene TRBV3-2) and TRBJ2-1; no definite D call. Germline values: CDR1 LGHDT, CDR2 YNNKEL (reference sequence). Trimming pared 5 bases from V and 9 bases from J, leaving 8 bases between. This CDR3 contains 11 residues. The CDR3 region has the DNA TGTGCCAGCAGCTATAGTGGTGAGCAGTTCTTC. This sequence encodes CASSYSGEQFF.

The chain has TRBV11-3 and TRBJ2-2; a possible D gene is TRBD1 (5 bases). This CDR3 contains 12 residues. The germline V and J ends were trimmed by 5 bases and 8 bases, with 9 bases remaining between them. From germline, CDR1 is SGHNT and CDR2 YENEEA. The CDR3 loop reads CASSERTGELFF. The CDR3 DNA sequence: TGTGCCAGCAGCGAACGGACAGGGGAGCTGTTTTTT. Filled out from reference TRBV11-3 and TRBJ2-2, the complete variable domain reads EAGVVQSPRYKIIEKKQPVAFWCNPISGHNTLYWYLQNLGQGPELLIRYENEEAVDDSQLPKDRFSAERLKGVDSTLKIQPAELGDSAVYLCASSERTGELFFGEGSRLTVL.

This CDR3 is CASSLGRTYEQYF. In nucleotides, the CDR3 is TGTGCCAGCAGCTTAGGGAGAACCTACGAGCAGTACTTC. The chain employs TRBV13 and TRBJ2-7; D is uncertain. Germline V lookup: CDR1 PRHDT, CDR2 FYEKMQ (reference sequence). V lost 0 bases, J lost 2 bases, and 5 bases lay in between. The CDR3 is 13 amino acids.

The chain joins TRBV3-1 (or the pseudogene TRBV3-2) to TRBJ1-2; 7 positions match TRBD1. CDR1 LGHDT and CDR2 YNNKEL come from the germline V gene (reference sequence). CDR3 size: 14 residues. The trim removed 4 bases at V and 9 bases at J, leaving 11 bases unmatched. This chain's CDR3 is CASSRTGTERSYTF. The CDR3 DNA reads as TGTGCCAGCAGCCGAACCGGGACAGAAAGAAGCTACACCTTC.

This clone was found once. The rearrangement joins TRBV27 to TRBJ2-3, with no clear D. With 0 bases removed from V and 5 bases from J, the gap between germline ends came to 15 bases. The CDR3 loop spans 16 amino acids. CDR1 MNHEY and CDR2 SMNVEV come from the germline V gene (reference sequence). Written as DNA, the CDR3 is TGTGCCAGCAGTTTATCAAGCCCCCCCACTCAAGATACGCAGTATTTT. Translation gives CASSLSSPPTQDTQYF.

The gene calls are TRBV2 and TRBJ1-2, with 7 bases identical to TRBD1. The V segment lost 3 bases and the J segment 4 bases; nucleotides outside the gene matches: 5. The CDR3 consists of 14 residues. Germline V gene data show CDR1 as SNHLY and CDR2 as FYNNEI. The CDR3: CASSDGAGGYGYTF. The CDR3 DNA is TGTGCCAGCAGTGATGGAGCAGGGGGCTATGGCTACACCTTC.

The rearrangement uses TRBV6-5 and TRBJ2-7, with unresolved D. Germline-derived CDR1 and CDR2 are MNHEY and SVGAGI. This CDR3 region has 15 residues. Trimming removed 5 bases from V and 0 bases from J, with 14 bases in between. CDR3: CASSPVSASSYEQYF. As DNA, the CDR3 is TGTGCCAGCAGTCCCGTTTCAGCTAGCTCCTACGAGCAGTACTTC.

The chain is built from TRBV10-3 and TRBJ2-1; a weak D match, TRBD2 (6 bases). From germline, CDR1 is ENHRY and CDR2 SYGVKD. This CDR3 has 14 residues. V gave up 0 bases and J gave up 6 bases, with 9 bases separating them. CDR3 DNA: TGTGCCATCAGTGAGTCGGGGACTTCCAATGAGCAGTTCTTC. It yields the protein CAISESGTSNEQFF.

The chain recombines TRBV7-6 with TRBJ2-3; a weak D match, TRBD1 (6 bases). Trimming pared 4 bases from V and 2 bases from J, leaving 13 bases between. This CDR3 has 15 amino acids. Germline V lookup: CDR1 SGHVS, CDR2 FNYEAQ. The chain's CDR3 is CASSSTGGSTDTQYF. The CDR3 bases are TGTGCCAGCAGCTCGACAGGAGGCTCCACAGATACGCAGTATTTT.

This clone was picked up one time. The rearrangement uses TRBV13 and TRBJ2-2, with D perhaps matching TRBD2 (5 bases). The CDR3 consists of 15 residues. Trimming pared 2 bases from V and 0 bases from J, leaving 7 bases between. Germline loops: CDR1 PRHDT, CDR2 FYEKMQ (reference sequence). The chain's CDR3 is CASSLRAANTGELFF. In DNA, the CDR3 is TGTGCCAGCAGCTTACGAGCGGCGAACACCGGGGAGCTGTTTTTT.

The chain employs TRBV3-1 (or the pseudogene TRBV3-2) and TRBJ2-3; the match to TRBD1 covers 7 bases. This CDR3 is built from 18 residues. The V gene end was trimmed by 2 bases and the J gene end by 3 bases; junction bases not matched to a gene: 14. Germline V gene lookup returns CDR1 LGHDT and CDR2 YNNKEL (reference sequence). The chain's CDR3 is CASSQWEQGIGVTDTQYF. In DNA form, the CDR3 reads TGTGCCAGCAGCCAATGGGAACAGGGGATTGGGGTGACAGATACGCAGTATTTT.